Listed below are T cell receptor beta chains from one sample, sequenced in a study of B cell selection in AIRE deficiency. TCRdb's table, derived via immunoSEQ multiplex PCR, lists solely in-frame clones and lacks some. The profile shows 20,000 to 25,000 clones, 80% to 95% of them singletons. Material: CD4+CD25+ Tregs sorted from PBMCs. These receptors all stem from a human donor in good health. CDR3s include the opening cysteine and the closing phenylalanine or tryptophan. The order of the fields is D gene, clone size, J gene, V gene, CDR3 protein, CDR3 DNA. A D gene is named only where the DNA matches it firmly. Part of the rows lack a size; the others show once, few, many or a class for expanded clones.

. | . | TRBJ2-2 | TRBV5-1 | CASSLVNTGELFF | TGCGCCAGCAGCTTGGTAAACACCGGGGAGCTGTTTTTT
TRBD2 | few | TRBJ2-2 | TRBV7-9 | CASSLGGLAGNTGELFF | TGTGCCAGCAGCTTGGGGGGACTAGCGGGCAACACCGGGGAGCTGTTTTTT
. | . | TRBJ1-1 | TRBV6-6 | CASSFSGDNTEAFF | TGTGCCAGCAGTTTTTCAGGGGACAACACTGAAGCTTTCTTT
TRBD1 | . | TRBJ1-6 | TRBV6-6 | CASGYGTGDSPLHF | TGTGCCAGCGGATACGGGACAGGGGATTCACCCCTCCACTTT
TRBD1 | . | TRBJ1-4 | TRBV18 | CASSRGTENEKLFF | TGTGCCAGTTCAAGAGGGACAGAGAATGAAAAACTGTTTTTT
. | . | TRBJ1-2 | TRBV19 | CASNQRVANYGYTF | TGTGCCAGTAACCAACGGGTAGCTAACTATGGCTACACCTTC
TRBD1 | . | TRBJ1-1 | TRBV6-5 | CASSGLRDRRIEAFF | TGTGCCAGCAGTGGGCTTAGGGACAGGAGAATTGAAGCTTTCTTT
TRBD2 | . | TRBJ2-5 | TRBV2 | CASLAGGGETQYF | TGTGCCAGCCTAGCGGGAGGCGGAGAGACCCAGTACTTC
. | once | TRBJ2-7 | TRBV4-2 | CASSQEVVDSMGVYEQYF | TGTGCCAGCAGCCAAGAAGTTGTTGACTCTATGGGAGTCTACGAGCAGTACTTC
TRBD1 | . | TRBJ2-7 | TRBV6-6 | CASSYSNRGQEQYF | TGTGCCAGCAGTTACTCGAACAGGGGGCAGGAGCAGTACTTC
. | . | TRBJ1-5 | TRBV18 | CASSPQGPGSNQPQHF | TGTGCCAGCTCACCACAGGGTCCAGGGAGCAATCAGCCCCAGCATTTT